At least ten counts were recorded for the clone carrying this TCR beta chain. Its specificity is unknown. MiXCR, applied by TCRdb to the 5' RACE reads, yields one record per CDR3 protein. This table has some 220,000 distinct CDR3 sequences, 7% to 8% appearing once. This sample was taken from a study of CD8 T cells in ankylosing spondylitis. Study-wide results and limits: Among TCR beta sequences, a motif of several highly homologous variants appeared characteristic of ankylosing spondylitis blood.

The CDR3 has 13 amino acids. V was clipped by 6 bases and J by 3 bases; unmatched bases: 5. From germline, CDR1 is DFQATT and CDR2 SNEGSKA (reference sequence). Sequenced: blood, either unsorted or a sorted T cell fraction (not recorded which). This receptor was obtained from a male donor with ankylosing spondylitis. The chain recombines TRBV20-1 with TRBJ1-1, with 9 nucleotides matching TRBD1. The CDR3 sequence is CSARRDRDTEAFF. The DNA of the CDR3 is TGCAGTGCCCGGAGGGACAGGGACACTGAAGCTTTCTTT.